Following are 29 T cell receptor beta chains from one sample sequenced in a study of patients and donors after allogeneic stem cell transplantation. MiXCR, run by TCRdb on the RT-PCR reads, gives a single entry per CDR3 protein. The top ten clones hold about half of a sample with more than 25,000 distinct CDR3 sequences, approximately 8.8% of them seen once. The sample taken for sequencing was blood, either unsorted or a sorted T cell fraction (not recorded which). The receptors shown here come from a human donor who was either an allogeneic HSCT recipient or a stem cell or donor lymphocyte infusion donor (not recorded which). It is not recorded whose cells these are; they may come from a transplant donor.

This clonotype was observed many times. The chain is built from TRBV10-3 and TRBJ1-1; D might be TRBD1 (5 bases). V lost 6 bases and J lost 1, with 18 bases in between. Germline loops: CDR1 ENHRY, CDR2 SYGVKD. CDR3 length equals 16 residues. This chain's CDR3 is CAISVGDRGRNTEAFF. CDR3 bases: TGTGCCATCAGCGTTGGGGACCGGGGCAGGAACACTGAAGCTTTCTTT.

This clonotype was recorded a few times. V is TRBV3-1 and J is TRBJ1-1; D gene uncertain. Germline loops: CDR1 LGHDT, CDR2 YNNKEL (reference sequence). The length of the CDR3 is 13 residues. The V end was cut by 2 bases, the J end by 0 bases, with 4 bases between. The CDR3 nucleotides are TGTGCCAGCAGCCAACAAATGAACACTGAAGCTTTCTTT. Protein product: CASSQQMNTEAFF.

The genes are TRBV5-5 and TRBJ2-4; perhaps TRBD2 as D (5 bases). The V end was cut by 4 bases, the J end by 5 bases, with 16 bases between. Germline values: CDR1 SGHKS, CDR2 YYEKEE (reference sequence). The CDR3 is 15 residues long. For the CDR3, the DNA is TGTGCCAGCAGCCAAGGACTTCATTCTGAAAACATTCAGTACTTC. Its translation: CASSQGLHSENIQYF.

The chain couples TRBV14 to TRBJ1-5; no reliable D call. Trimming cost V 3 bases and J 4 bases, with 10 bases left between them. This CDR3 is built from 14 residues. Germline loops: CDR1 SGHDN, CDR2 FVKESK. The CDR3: CASSHRHTNQPQHF. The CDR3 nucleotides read TGTGCCAGCAGCCATAGACATACTAATCAGCCCCAGCATTTT.

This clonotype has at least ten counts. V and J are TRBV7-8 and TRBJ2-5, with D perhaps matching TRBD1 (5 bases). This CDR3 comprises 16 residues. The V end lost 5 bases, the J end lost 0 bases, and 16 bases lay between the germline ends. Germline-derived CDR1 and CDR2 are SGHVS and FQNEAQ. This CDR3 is CASSKQAFPYQETQYF. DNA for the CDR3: TGTGCCAGCAGCAAACAGGCTTTTCCGTACCAAGAGACCCAGTACTTC.

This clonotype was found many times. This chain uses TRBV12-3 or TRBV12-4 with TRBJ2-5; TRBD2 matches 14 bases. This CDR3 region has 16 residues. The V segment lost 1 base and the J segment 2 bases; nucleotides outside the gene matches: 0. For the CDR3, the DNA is TGTGCCAGCAGTTTAGGACTAGCGGGGGGGCAAGAGACCCAGTACTTC. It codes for CASSLGLAGGQETQYF.

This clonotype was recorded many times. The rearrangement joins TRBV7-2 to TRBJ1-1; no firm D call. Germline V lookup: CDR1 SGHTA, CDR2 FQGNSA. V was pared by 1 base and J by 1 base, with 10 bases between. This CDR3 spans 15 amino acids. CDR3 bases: TGTGCCAGCAGCTTAGAAACGGGAACGAACACTGAAGCTTTCTTT. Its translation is CASSLETGTNTEAFF. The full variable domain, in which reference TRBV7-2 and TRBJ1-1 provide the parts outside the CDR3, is GAGVSQSPSNKVTEKGKDVELRCDPISGHTALYWYRQSLGQGLEFLIYFQGNSAPDKSGLPSDRFSAERTGGSVSTLTIQRTQQEDSAVYLCASSLETGTNTEAFFGQGTRLTVV.

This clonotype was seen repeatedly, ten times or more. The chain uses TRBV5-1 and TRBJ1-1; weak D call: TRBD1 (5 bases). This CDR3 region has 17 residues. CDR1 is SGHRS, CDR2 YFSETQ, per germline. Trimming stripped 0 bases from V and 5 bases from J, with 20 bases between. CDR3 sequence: CASSLAPGASRLTEAFF. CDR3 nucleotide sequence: TGCGCCAGCAGCTTGGCCCCTGGGGCCTCACGGCTAACTGAAGCTTTCTTT.

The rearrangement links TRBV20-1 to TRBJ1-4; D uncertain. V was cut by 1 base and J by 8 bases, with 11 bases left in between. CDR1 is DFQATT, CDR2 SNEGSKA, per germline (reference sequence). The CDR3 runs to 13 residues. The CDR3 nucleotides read TGCAGTGCTAGAGCGCCGGACGAGGAAAAACTGTTTTTT. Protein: CSARAPDEEKLFF.

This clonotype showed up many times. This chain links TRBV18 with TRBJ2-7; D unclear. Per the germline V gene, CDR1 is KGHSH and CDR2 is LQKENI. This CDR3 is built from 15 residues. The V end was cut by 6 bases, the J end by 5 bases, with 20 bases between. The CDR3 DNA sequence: TGTGCCAGCTCTCCTCAACTCACGGTCCCCCACGAGCAGTACTTC. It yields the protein CASSPQLTVPHEQYF. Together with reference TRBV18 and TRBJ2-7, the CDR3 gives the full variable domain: NAGVMQNPRHLVRRRGQEARLRCSPMKGHSHVYWYRQLPEEGLKFMVYLQKENIIDESGMPKERFSAEFPKEGPSILRIQQVVRGDSAAYFCASSPQLTVPHEQYFGPGTRLTVT.

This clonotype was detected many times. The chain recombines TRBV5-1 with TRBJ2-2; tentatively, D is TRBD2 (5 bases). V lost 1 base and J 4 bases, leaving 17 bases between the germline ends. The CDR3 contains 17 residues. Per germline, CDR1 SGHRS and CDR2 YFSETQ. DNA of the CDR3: TGCGCCAGCAGCTTGTCACCAACTAGAGCGTCCACCGGGGAGCTGTTTTTT. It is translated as CASSLSPTRASTGELFF.

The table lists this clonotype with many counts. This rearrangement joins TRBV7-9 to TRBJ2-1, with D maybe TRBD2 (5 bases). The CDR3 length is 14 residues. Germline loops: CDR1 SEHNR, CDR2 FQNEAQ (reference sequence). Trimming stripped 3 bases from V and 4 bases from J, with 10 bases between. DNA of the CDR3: TGTGCCAGCAGCTTTACGGGGTGGTACAATGAGCAGTTCTTC. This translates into CASSFTGWYNEQFF. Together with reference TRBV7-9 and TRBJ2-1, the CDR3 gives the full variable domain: DTGVSQNPRHKITKRGQNVTFRCDPISEHNRLYWYRQTLGQGPEFLTYFQNEAQLEKSRLLSDRFSAERPKGSFSTLEIQRTEQGDSAMYLCASSFTGWYNEQFFGPGTRLTVL.

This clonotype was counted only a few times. This CDR3 reads CASSIPSGRAGGFF. The CDR3 nucleotides are TGTGCCAGCAGCATCCCTAGCGGGAGAGCTGGGGGGTTCTTC. The chain couples TRBV7-9 to TRBJ2-1; 10 positions match TRBD2. Trimming removed 5 bases from V and 15 bases from J; junction bases left unmatched: 13. The germline gives CDR1 SEHNR, CDR2 FQNEAQ (reference sequence). The CDR3 has 14 amino acids.

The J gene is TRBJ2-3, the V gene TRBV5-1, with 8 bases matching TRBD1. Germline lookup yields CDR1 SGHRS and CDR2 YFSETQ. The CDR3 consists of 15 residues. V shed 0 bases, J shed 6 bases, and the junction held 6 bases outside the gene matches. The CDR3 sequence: CASSLGAGGPDTQYF. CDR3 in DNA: TGCGCCAGCAGCTTGGGGGCAGGGGGCCCCGATACGCAGTATTTT.

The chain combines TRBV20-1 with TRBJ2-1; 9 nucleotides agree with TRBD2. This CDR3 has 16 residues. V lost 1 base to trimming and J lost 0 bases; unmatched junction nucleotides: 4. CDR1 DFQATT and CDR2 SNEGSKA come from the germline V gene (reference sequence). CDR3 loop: CSARVLAGSSYNEQFF. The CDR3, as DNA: TGCAGTGCTAGAGTCCTAGCGGGGTCCTCCTACAATGAGCAGTTCTTC.

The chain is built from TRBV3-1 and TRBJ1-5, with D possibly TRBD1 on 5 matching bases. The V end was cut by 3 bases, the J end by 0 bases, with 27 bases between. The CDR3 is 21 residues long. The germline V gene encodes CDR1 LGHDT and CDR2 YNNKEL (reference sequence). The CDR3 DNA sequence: TGTGCCAGCAGCCATCTATCGCCCGAAACGGGGCACCGACTTAGCAATCAGCCCCAGCATTTT. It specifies CASSHLSPETGHRLSNQPQHF.

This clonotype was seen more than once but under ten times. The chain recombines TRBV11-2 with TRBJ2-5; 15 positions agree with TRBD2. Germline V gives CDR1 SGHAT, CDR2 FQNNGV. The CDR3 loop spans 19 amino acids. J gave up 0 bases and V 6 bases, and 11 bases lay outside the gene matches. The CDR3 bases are TGTGCCAGCAGATCAGGACTAGCGGGAGGGGATATGGACCAAGAGACCCAGTACTTC. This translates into CASRSGLAGGDMDQETQYF.

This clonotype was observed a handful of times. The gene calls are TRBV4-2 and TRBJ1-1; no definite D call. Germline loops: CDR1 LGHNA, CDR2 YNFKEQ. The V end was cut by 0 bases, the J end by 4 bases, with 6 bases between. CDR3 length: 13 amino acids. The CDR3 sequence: CASSQDPGTEAFF. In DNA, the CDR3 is TGTGCCAGCAGCCAAGATCCGGGCACTGAAGCTTTCTTT.

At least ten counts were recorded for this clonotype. In DNA form, the CDR3 reads TGTGCCAGCAGCTTAGACGAGGCAGGGAAGGCTTTCTTT. This sequence encodes CASSLDEAGKAFF. The chain employs TRBV7-9 and TRBJ1-1; TRBD1 is a possible D gene (5 bases). The CDR3 length is 13 residues. CDR1 is SEHNR and CDR2 is FQNEAQ in the germline V gene (reference sequence). Trimming shortened V by 1 base and J by 11 bases, and 14 bases separated the two germline ends.

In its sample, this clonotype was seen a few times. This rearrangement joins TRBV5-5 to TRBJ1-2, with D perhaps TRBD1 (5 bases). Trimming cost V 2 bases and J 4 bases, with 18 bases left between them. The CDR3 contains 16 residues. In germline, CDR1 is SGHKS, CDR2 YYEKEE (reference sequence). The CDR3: CASSLGAERVSYGYTF. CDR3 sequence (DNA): TGTGCCAGCAGCTTAGGGGCAGAGCGGGTTAGCTATGGCTACACCTTC.

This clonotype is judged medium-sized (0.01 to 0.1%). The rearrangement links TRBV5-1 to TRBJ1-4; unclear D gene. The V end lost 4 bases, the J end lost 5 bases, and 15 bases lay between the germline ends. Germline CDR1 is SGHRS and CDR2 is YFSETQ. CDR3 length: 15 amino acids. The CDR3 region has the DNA TGCGCCAGCAGCCCTACGGGCAGCCGGAATGAAAAACTGTTTTTT. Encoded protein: CASSPTGSRNEKLFF.

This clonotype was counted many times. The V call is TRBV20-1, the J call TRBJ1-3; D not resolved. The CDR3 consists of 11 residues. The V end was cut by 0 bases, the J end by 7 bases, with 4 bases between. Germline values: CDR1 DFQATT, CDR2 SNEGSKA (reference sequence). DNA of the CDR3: TGCAGTGCTAGAGATCCCAACACCATATATTTT. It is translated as CSARDPNTIYF.

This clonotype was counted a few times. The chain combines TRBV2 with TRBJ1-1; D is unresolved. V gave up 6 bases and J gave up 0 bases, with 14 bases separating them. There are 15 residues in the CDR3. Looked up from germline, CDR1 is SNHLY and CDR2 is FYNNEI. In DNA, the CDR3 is TGTGCCAGCAGACGGGAAAAGGCGGTGAACACTGAAGCTTTCTTT. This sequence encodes CASRREKAVNTEAFF.

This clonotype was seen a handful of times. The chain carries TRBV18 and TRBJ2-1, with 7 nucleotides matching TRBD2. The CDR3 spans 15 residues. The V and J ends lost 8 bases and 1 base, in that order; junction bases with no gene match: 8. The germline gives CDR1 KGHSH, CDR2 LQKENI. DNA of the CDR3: TGTGCCAGCGCGGGGGTGGGCGGGTCCTACAATGAGCAGTTCTTC. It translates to CASAGVGGSYNEQFF.

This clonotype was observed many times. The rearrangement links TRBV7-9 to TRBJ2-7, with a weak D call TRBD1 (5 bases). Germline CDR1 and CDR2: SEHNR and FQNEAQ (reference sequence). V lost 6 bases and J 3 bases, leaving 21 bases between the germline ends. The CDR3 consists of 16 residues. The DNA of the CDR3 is TGTGCCAGCAGGCCAATCGAAGGACAAGGGCTCTACGAGCAGTACTTC. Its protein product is CASRPIEGQGLYEQYF. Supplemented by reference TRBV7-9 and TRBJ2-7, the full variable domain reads DTGVSQNPRHKITKRGQNVTFRCDPISEHNRLYWYRQTLGQGPEFLTYFQNEAQLEKSRLLSDRFSAERPKGSFSTLEIQRTEQGDSAMYLCASRPIEGQGLYEQYFGPGTRLTVT.

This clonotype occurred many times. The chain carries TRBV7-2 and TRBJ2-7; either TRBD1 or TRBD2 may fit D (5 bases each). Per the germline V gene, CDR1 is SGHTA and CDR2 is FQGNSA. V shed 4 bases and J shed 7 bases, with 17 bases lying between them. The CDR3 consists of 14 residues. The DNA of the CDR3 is TGTGCCAGCAGCTCAGGGAGCTTAACGGGGGAGCAGTACTTC. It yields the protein CASSSGSLTGEQYF.

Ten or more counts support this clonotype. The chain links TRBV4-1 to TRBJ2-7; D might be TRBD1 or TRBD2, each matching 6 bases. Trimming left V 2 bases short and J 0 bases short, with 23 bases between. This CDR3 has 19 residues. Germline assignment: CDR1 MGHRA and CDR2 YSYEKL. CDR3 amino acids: CASSQQFGGARTDSYEQYF. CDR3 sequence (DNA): TGCGCCAGCAGCCAACAGTTCGGGGGCGCGAGGACGGACTCCTACGAGCAGTACTTC.

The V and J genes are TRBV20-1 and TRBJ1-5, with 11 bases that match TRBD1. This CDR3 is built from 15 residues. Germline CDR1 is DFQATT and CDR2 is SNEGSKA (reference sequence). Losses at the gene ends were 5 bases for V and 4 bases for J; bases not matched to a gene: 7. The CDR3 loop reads CSAPLGTGGNQPQHF. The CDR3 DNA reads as TGCAGTGCTCCATTAGGGACAGGGGGTAATCAGCCCCAGCATTTT.

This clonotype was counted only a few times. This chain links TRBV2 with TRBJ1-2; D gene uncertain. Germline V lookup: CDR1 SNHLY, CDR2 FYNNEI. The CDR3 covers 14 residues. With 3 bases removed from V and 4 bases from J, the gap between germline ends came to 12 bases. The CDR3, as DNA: TGTGCCAGCAGTGAGGGCGTCCCGATCTATGGCTACACCTTC. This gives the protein CASSEGVPIYGYTF.